This TCR beta chain derives from a study of blood T cells in healthy people across ages. A second PCR of roughly 7 to 11 cycles used a sample-barcoded 5' primer and a J-beta primer mix. TCRdb passed the 5' RACE reads through MiXCR, listing each CDR3 protein once. The repertoire holds roughly 500,000 distinct CDR3 sequences, about 25% seen once, with approximately 17% in the top ten. The CDR3 extends over 14 amino acids. Germline CDR1 KGHSH, CDR2 LQKENI. Between the trimmed V and J ends, which lost 4 bases and 3 bases, there was a span of 10 bases. General study results and limits: PBMCs were not sorted, which prevented a conclusive comparison of naive versus antigen-experienced cells.

As for this clonotype: The antigen is undetermined.

The source of this sequence is a woman in her 70s in good health. The material sequenced was blood. The chain recombines TRBV18 with TRBJ1-5; D gene unclear. The CDR3 bases are TGTGCCAGCTCACTTAGCGGGCCCAATCAGCCCCAGCATTTT. Amino acid sequence: CASSLSGPNQPQHF.